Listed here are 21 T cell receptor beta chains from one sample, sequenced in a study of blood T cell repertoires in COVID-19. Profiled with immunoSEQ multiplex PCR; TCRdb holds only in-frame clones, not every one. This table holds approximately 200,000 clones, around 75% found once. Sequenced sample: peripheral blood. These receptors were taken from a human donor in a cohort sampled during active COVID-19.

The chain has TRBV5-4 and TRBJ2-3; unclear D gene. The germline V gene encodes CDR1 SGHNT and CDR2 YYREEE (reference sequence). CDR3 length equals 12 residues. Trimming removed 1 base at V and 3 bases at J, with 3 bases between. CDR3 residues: CASSLSTDTQYF. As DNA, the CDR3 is TGTGCCAGCAGCTTGTCAACAGATACGCAGTATTTT.

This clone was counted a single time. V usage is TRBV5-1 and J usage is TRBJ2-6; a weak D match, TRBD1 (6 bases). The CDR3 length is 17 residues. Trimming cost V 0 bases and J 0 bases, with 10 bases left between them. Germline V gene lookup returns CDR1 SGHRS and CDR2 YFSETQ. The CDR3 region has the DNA TGCGCCAGCAGCTTGGTGGGACACCGCTCTGGGGCCAACGTCCTGACTTTC. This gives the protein CASSLVGHRSGANVLTF.

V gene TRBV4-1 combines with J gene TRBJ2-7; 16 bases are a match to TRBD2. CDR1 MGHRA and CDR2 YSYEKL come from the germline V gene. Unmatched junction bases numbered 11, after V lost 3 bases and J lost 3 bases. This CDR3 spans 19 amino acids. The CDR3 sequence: CASSHPATGTSGRVYEQYF. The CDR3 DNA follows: TGCGCCAGCAGCCACCCCGCGACCGGGACTAGCGGGAGGGTCTACGAGCAGTACTTC.

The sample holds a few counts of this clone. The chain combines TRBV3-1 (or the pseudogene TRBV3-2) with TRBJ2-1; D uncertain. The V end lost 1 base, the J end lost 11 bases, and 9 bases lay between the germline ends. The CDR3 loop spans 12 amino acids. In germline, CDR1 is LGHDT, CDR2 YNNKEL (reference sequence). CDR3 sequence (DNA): TGTGCCAGCAGCCAAGGTCCGGTAAAGCAGTTCTTC. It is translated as CASSQGPVKQFF.

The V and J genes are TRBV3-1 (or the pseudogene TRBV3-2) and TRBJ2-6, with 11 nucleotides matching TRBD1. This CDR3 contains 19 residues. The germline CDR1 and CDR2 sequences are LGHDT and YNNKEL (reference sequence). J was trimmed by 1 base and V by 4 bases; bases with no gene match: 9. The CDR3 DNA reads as TGTGCCAGCAGCCGACGATTCGGACAGGGGGCGTCTGGGGCCAACGTCCTGACTTTC. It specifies CASSRRFGQGASGANVLTF.

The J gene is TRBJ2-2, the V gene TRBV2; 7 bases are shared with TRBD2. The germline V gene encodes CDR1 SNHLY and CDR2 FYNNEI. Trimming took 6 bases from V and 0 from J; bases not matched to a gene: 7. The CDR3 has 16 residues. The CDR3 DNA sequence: TGTGCCAGCAGCACCAGCGGGGCTTCGAACACCGGGGAGCTGTTTTTT. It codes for CASSTSGASNTGELFF.

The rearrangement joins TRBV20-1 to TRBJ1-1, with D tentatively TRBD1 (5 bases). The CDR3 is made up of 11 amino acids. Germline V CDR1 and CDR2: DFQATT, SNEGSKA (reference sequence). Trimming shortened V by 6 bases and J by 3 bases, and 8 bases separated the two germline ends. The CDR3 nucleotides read TGCAGTGCCCAGGGCGACACTGAAGCTTTCTTT. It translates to CSAQGDTEAFF.

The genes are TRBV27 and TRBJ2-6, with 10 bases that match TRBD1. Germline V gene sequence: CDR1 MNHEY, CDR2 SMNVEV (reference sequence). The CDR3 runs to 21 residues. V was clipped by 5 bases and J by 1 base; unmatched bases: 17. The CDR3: CASSQHDRGLFMVSGANVLTF. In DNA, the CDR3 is TGTGCCAGCAGTCAACACGACAGGGGGCTTTTCATGGTATCTGGGGCCAACGTCCTGACTTTC.

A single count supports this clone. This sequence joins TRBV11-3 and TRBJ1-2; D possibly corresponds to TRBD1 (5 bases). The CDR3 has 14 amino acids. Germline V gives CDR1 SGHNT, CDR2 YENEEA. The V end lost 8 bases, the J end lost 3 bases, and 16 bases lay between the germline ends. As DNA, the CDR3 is TGTGCCAGCGGGCGTGGGGTCAGGGACTATGGCTACACCTTC. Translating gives CASGRGVRDYGYTF.

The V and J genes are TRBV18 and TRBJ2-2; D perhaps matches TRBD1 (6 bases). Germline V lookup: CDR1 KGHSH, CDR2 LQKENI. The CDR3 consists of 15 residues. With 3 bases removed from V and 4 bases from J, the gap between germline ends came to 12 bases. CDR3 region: CASSPVQGATGELFF. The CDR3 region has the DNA TGTGCCAGCTCACCGGTACAGGGTGCCACCGGGGAGCTGTTTTTT.

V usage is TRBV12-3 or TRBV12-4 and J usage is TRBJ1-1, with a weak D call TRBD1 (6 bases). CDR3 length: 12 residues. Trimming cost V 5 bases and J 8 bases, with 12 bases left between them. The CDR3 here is CASSPGTLEAFF. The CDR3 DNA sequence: TGTGCCAGCAGTCCGGGGACATTGGAAGCTTTCTTT.

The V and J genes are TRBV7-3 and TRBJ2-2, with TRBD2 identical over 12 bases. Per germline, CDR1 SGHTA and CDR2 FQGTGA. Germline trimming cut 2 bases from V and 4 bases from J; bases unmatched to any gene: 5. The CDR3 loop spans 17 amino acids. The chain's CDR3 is CASSLLAGGRSTGELFF. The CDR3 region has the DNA TGTGCCAGCAGCTTACTAGCGGGAGGGCGGAGCACCGGGGAGCTGTTTTTT.

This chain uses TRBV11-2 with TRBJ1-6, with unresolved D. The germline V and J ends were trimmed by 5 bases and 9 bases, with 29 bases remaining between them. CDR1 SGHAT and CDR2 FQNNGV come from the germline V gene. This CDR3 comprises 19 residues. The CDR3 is CASSTFNLAAVVEFSPLHF. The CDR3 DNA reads TGTGCCAGCAGCACTTTTAATTTGGCAGCGGTTGTGGAATTTTCACCCCTCCACTTT.

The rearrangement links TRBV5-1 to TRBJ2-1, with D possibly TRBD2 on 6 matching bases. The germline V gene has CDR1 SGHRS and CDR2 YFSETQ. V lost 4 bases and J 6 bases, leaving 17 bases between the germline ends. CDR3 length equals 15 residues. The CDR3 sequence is CASSRISGWVNEQFF. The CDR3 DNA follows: TGCGCCAGCAGCCGTATAAGCGGGTGGGTCAATGAGCAGTTCTTC.

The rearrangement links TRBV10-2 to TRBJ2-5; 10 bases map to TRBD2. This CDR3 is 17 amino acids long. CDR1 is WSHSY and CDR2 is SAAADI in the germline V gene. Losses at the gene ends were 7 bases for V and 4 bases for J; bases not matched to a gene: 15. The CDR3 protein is CASTGQPFLAGGETQYF. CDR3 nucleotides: TGCGCCAGCACGGGACAGCCCTTTTTAGCGGGAGGAGAGACCCAGTACTTC.

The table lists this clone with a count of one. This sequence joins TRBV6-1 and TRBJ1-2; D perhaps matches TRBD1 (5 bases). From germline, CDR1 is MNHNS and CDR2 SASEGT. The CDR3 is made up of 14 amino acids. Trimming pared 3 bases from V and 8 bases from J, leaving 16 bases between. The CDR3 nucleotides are TGTGCCAGCAGTGACACTTCAGGGTTTTACGGCTACACCTTC. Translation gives CASSDTSGFYGYTF.

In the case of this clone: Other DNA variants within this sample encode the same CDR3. CDR3 bases: TGTGCCAGCAGTTTCAGGGGAAGCACAGATACGCAGTATTTT. It encodes CASSFRGSTDTQYF. The rearrangement joins TRBV28 to TRBJ2-3; possibly TRBD1 for D (6 bases). The CDR3 runs 14 residues. V was clipped by 3 bases and J by 0 bases, with 7 bases between them. The germline V gene encodes CDR1 MDHEN and CDR2 SYDVKM.

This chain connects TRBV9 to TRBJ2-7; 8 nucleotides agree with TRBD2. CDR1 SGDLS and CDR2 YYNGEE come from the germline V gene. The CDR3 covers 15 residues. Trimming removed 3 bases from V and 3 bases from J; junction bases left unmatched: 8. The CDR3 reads CASSEGSGTSYEQYF. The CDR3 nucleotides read TGTGCCAGCAGCGAGGGGTCCGGGACTAGCTACGAGCAGTACTTC.

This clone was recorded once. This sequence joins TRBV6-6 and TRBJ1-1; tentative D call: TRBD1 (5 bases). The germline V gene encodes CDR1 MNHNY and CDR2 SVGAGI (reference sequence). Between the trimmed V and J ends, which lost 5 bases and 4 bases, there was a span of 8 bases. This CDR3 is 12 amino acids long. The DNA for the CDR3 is TGTGCCAGCAGTCCCAGGGTCACTGAAGCTTTCTTT. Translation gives CASSPRVTEAFF.

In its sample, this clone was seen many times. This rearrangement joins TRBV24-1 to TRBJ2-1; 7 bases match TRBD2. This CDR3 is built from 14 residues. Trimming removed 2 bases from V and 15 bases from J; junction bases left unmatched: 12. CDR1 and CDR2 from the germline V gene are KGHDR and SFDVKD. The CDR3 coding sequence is TGTGCCACCAGTGATTCGCGGGAGCTAGCAGTTGGGTTCTTC. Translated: CATSDSRELAVGFF.

CDR3 sequence (DNA): TGTGCCAGCAGTTTACAGTATTCCTCACCCCTCCACTTT. Protein: CASSLQYSSPLHF. V is TRBV28 and J is TRBJ1-6; D unclear. Germline V gives CDR1 MDHEN, CDR2 SYDVKM. The CDR3 has 13 residues. V lost 2 bases, J lost 10 bases, and 9 bases lay in between.